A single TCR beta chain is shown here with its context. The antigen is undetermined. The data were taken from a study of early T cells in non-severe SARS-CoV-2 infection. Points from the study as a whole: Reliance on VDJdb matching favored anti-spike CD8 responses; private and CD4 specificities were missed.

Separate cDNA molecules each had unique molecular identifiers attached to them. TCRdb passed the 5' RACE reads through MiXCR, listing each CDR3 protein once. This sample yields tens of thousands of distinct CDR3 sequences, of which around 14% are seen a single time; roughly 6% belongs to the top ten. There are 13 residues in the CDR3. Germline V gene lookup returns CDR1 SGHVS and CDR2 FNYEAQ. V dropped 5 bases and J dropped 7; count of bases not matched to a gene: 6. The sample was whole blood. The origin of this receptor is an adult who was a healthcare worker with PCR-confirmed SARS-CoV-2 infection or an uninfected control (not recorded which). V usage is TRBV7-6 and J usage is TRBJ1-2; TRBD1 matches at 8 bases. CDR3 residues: CASSHTGGFGYTF. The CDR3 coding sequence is TGTGCCAGCAGCCATACAGGGGGATTTGGCTACACCTTC. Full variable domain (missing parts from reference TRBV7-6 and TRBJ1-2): GAGVSQSPRYKVTKRGQDVALRCDPISGHVSLYWYRQALGQGPEFLTYFNYEAQQDKSGLPNDRFSAERPEGSISTLTIQRTEQRDSAMYRCASSHTGGFGYTFGSGTRLTVV.